A single sample gave rise to the 31 T cell receptor beta chains below, sequenced in a study of T cell repertoires in cytomegalovirus infection (dated by TCRdb to the late 2010s). Sequenced on an Illumina HiSeq 1500. The public sequencing data were trimmed at Q25 with fastp and processed into clonotypes with MiXCR by TCRdb, which kept only in-frame beta chains. A single entry per CDR3 protein holds the most common genes and DNA from its merged rows. This sample is represented by 680,000 or so distinct CDR3 sequences; 35% of them were singletons. Under 3% of the sample lies in the top ten. The specimen was PBMCs. The source is a human donor in good health (CMV status not recorded). Some clones in this sample may be carry-over from other donors' samples.

For this clonotype: The conserved closing phenylalanine or tryptophan is absent in this CDR3, likely reflecting a read error. This chain connects TRBV7-6 to TRBJ2-3, with a weak D call TRBD2 (5 bases). V lost 2 bases and J lost 4, with 10 bases in between. Germline CDR1 reads SGHVS; CDR2 reads FNYEAQ. This CDR3 has 14 residues. In DNA, the CDR3 is TGTGCCAGCAGCTTAAGAGGGAAAGCAGATACGCAGTATTTG. This gives the protein CASSLRGKADTQYL.

This clonotype has a handful of counts. This sequence joins TRBV30 and TRBJ1-2; the match to TRBD1 covers 10 bases. The CDR3 covers 15 residues. The ends lost 6 bases at V and 6 bases at J; junction bases unmatched: 13. Germline V gives CDR1 GTSNPN, CDR2 SVGIG (reference sequence). CDR3 in DNA: TGTGCCTGCAGTAAATGGGACAGGGGTACGGATGGCTACACCTTC. Translated, it gives CACSKWDRGTDGYTF.

As regards this clonotype: A read error is possible here, since a much larger clone lies one base away. The genes are TRBV7-2 and TRBJ2-5; 8 bases match TRBD2. The V gene's germline CDR1 is SGHTA and CDR2 FQGNSA. The CDR3 spans 16 residues. V gave up 5 bases and J gave up 4 bases; unmatched junction bases: 12. The CDR3 is CASSPVASGFVETQYF. In DNA, the CDR3 is TGTGCCAGCAGCCCTGTAGCTAGCGGGTTTGTAGAGACCCAGTACTTC. Looking up the rest from reference TRBV7-2 and TRBJ2-5 gives the full variable domain: GAGVSQSPSNKVTEKGKDVELRCDPISGHTALYWYRQSLGQGLEFLIYFQGNSAPDKSGLPSDRFSAERTGGSVSTLTIQRTQQEDSAVYLCASSPVASGFVETQYFGPGTRLLVL.

This chain uses TRBV28 with TRBJ1-2; 7 positions match TRBD1. Germline V gene lookup returns CDR1 MDHEN and CDR2 SYDVKM. CDR3 length: 15 amino acids. J was trimmed by 3 bases and V by 5 bases; bases with no gene match: 9. CDR3 amino acids: CASSPPRQGDYGYTF. The CDR3 coding sequence is TGTGCCAGCAGTCCTCCCCGACAGGGTGACTATGGCTACACCTTC.

In regard to this clonotype: Possible read error: a much larger clone is one base away. This chain links TRBV7-8 with TRBJ2-3; D call uncertain. The CDR3 runs 14 residues. CDR1 and CDR2 from the germline V gene are SGHVS and FQNEAQ. The V end lost 5 bases, the J end lost 1 base, and 10 bases lay between the germline ends. The CDR3 loop is CASSTLPGTDTQYF. The CDR3 DNA sequence: TGTGCCAGCAGCACACTTCCGGGCACAGATACGCAGTATTTT.

Only a few counts were recorded for this clonotype. J is TRBJ1-1 and V is TRBV15; 9 nucleotides agree with TRBD1. Germline V gene data show CDR1 as LNHNV and CDR2 as YYDKDF (reference sequence). V was pared by 1 base and J by 6 bases, with 9 bases of the junction left unmatched. The CDR3 has 16 amino acids. Here the CDR3 DNA reads TGTGCCACCAGCAGAGGCCCCGGGACAGGGTCATCTGAAGCTTTCTTT. Residues: CATSRGPGTGSSEAFF.

Ten or more counts support this clonotype. V gene TRBV5-5 combines with J gene TRBJ1-4; D is undetermined. This CDR3 comprises 13 residues. From germline, CDR1 is SGHKS and CDR2 YYEKEE (reference sequence). Trimming shortened V by 4 bases and J by 8 bases, and 12 bases separated the two germline ends. CDR3 protein: CASSQYQGEKLFF. In DNA, the CDR3 is TGTGCCAGCAGCCAGTACCAAGGGGAAAAACTGTTTTTT.

This clonotype occurred many times. The chain employs TRBV7-2 and TRBJ1-1; D is unresolved. This CDR3 is 13 amino acids long. CDR1 SGHTA and CDR2 FQGNSA come from the germline V gene. Trimming pared 4 bases from V and 4 bases from J, leaving 10 bases between. The CDR3 nucleotides read TGTGCCAGCAGCTCGTGGGAAGGCACTGAAGCTTTCTTT. Its protein product is CASSSWEGTEAFF. The full variable domain, its missing parts supplied by reference TRBV7-2 and TRBJ1-1, is GAGVSQSPSNKVTEKGKDVELRCDPISGHTALYWYRQSLGQGLEFLIYFQGNSAPDKSGLPSDRFSAERTGGSVSTLTIQRTQQEDSAVYLCASSSWEGTEAFFGQGTRLTVV.

The genes are TRBV5-1 and TRBJ2-2; 13 nucleotides align to TRBD2. CDR1 SGHRS and CDR2 YFSETQ come from the germline V gene. With V trimmed by 2 bases and J by 0 bases, 13 bases remained unmatched. The CDR3 has 21 amino acids. CDR3 DNA: TGCGCCAGCAGCTTACGTACCGGACTAGCGGGAGAGGGGGCGAACACCGGGGAGCTGTTTTTT. It specifies CASSLRTGLAGEGANTGELFF.

This sequence joins TRBV5-3 and TRBJ2-3, with 10 bases identical to TRBD1. TRBV5-3 is treated as an ORF (open reading frame) with a function not yet certain. After removal of 8 bases from V and 4 bases from J, the junction contained 13 bases not matched to a gene. The CDR3 loop spans 16 amino acids. In DNA, the CDR3 is TGTGCCAGCAGCGTGACGACAGGGGGCATCCCAGATACGCAGTATTTT. Translation: CASSVTTGGIPDTQYF.

There are many counts of this clonotype. This chain links TRBV7-2 with TRBJ2-3; 7 bases agree with TRBD2. Looked up from germline, CDR1 is SGHTA and CDR2 is FQGNSA. This CDR3 spans 17 amino acids. J was trimmed by 6 bases and V by 5 bases; bases with no gene match: 17. The CDR3 region is CASSLVGRGRGRDTQYF. The CDR3 DNA sequence: TGTGCCAGCAGCCTTGTCGGCCGGGGGAGGGGTAGGGATACGCAGTATTTT.

The V gene is TRBV4-2, the J gene TRBJ2-5; weak D call: TRBD2 (5 bases). The germline CDR1 and CDR2 sequences are LGHNA and YNFKEQ. This CDR3 region has 23 residues. The V and J ends lost 0 bases and 5 bases respectively, with 37 bases between them. The CDR3 region has the DNA TGTGCCAGCAGCCAAGAACCCCAAGCTTCGGGGTTCTCGATGCGGGTCACTTGGGAGACCCAGTACTTC. It yields the protein CASSQEPQASGFSMRVTWETQYF.

A few counts support this clonotype. The chain is built from TRBV28 and TRBJ2-1; 7 nucleotides align to TRBD1. Germline V gene data show CDR1 as MDHEN and CDR2 as SYDVKM. The CDR3 covers 16 residues. The J segment lost 0 bases and the V segment lost 5 bases, leaving 7 bases of the junction unmatched. CDR3 coding DNA: TGTGCCAGCAGTCAACAGACAGGGAGCTCCTACAATGAGCAGTTCTTC. This sequence encodes CASSQQTGSSYNEQFF.

This clonotype has only a few counts. CDR3 sequence reads: CASSFRQGNYGYTF. As DNA, the CDR3 is TGTGCCAGCAGCTTCCGGCAGGGTAACTATGGCTACACCTTC. The rearrangement joins TRBV11-2 to TRBJ1-2; a weak D match, TRBD1 (5 bases). The CDR3 length is 14 residues. Germline-derived CDR1 and CDR2 are SGHAT and FQNNGV. With 3 bases removed from V and 1 base from J, the gap between germline ends came to 9 bases.

This clonotype was observed a few times. CDR3 sequence reads: CASSSRDSAGNTIYF. The CDR3 nucleotides are TGTGCCAGCAGTTCGAGGGACAGCGCTGGAAACACCATATATTTT. The chain recombines TRBV27 with TRBJ1-3; 7 bases are a match to TRBD1. After removal of 4 bases from V and 2 bases from J, the junction contained 5 bases not matched to a gene. The length of the CDR3 is 15 residues. CDR1 MNHEY and CDR2 SMNVEV come from the germline V gene (reference sequence).

The J gene is TRBJ2-1, the V gene TRBV20-1; 8 bases line up with TRBD2. The CDR3 sequence is 15 residues long. CDR1 and CDR2 from the germline V gene are DFQATT and SNEGSKA (reference sequence). Trimming at V came to 0 bases and at J to 1 base, leaving 2 bases not matched to a gene. DNA of the CDR3: TGCAGTGCTAGAGATCGGGGGGGATCCTACAATGAGCAGTTCTTC. Translated, it gives CSARDRGGSYNEQFF.

V is TRBV4-1 and J is TRBJ2-1, with a weak D call TRBD2 (5 bases). V shed 4 bases and J shed 5 bases, with 9 bases lying between them. Germline V gives CDR1 MGHRA, CDR2 YSYEKL. This CDR3 region has 13 residues. The CDR3, as DNA: TGCGCCAGCAGCCCGGACTTTAACAATGAGCAGTTCTTC. Translation gives CASSPDFNNEQFF.

The rearrangement links TRBV7-3 to TRBJ2-3, with D perhaps assigned TRBD1 or TRBD2 (5 bases each). In germline, CDR1 is SGHTA, CDR2 FQGTGA. The CDR3 consists of 17 residues. Trimming removed 3 bases at V and 14 bases at J, with 30 bases between. For the CDR3, the DNA is TGTGCCAGCAGCTTTCGCCCCGGGACCAGCGCCAGAGAGACGACGTATTTT. Amino acids: CASSFRPGTSARETTYF. Based on the CDR3 plus reference TRBV7-3 and TRBJ2-3, the full variable domain is GAGVSQTPSNKVTEKGKYVELRCDPISGHTALYWYRQSLGQGPEFLIYFQGTGAADDSGLPNDRFFAVRPEGSVSTLKIQRTERGDSAVYLCASSFRPGTSARETTYFGPGTRLTVL.

This clonotype was picked up a small number of times. This rearrangement joins TRBV4-2 to TRBJ2-1; unclear D gene. CDR1 is LGHNA, CDR2 YNFKEQ, per germline. V was shortened by 1 base and J by 2 bases, with 15 bases between the two germline ends. The CDR3 consists of 17 residues. The CDR3 coding sequence is TGTGCCAGCAGCCAAGCGAGAACGAACGCGCCCTACAATGAGCAGTTCTTC. Residues: CASSQARTNAPYNEQFF.

The rearrangement joins TRBV28 to TRBJ2-1; no definite D call. The CDR3 length is 12 residues. CDR1 MDHEN and CDR2 SYDVKM come from the germline V gene. V lost 8 bases and J 11 bases, leaving 16 bases between the germline ends. Written as DNA, the CDR3 is TGTGCCAGCTTTTCGATGCTAGAGCAGCAGTTCTTC. Its protein product is CASFSMLEQQFF.

V is TRBV3-1 and J is TRBJ2-3; D perhaps matches TRBD2 (7 bases). Germline CDR1 and CDR2: LGHDT and YNNKEL (reference sequence). The CDR3 totals 16 residues. Trimming took 4 bases from V and 0 from J, leaving 14 bases between them. The CDR3 nucleotides read TGTGCCAGCAGCCCAGGCGGGGGCTCCAGCACAGATACGCAGTATTTT. As protein: CASSPGGGSSTDTQYF.

V and J are TRBV7-3 and TRBJ2-3, with a weak D call TRBD1 (5 bases). Trimming shortened V by 1 base and J by 0 bases, and 23 bases separated the two germline ends. Germline V gene lookup returns CDR1 SGHTA and CDR2 FQGTGA. This CDR3 contains 20 residues. In nucleotides, the CDR3 is TGTGCCAGCAGCTTAAGGGGTGGGTTGACAGTCAATGCTAGCACAGATACGCAGTATTTT. It codes for CASSLRGGLTVNASTDTQYF. The full variable domain, in which reference TRBV7-3 and TRBJ2-3 provide the parts outside the CDR3, is GAGVSQTPSNKVTEKGKYVELRCDPISGHTALYWYRQSLGQGPEFLIYFQGTGAADDSGLPNDRFFAVRPEGSVSTLKIQRTERGDSAVYLCASSLRGGLTVNASTDTQYFGPGTRLTVL.

This clonotype was seen just once. The chain links TRBV27 to TRBJ2-3; 8 positions agree with TRBD2. V dropped 0 bases and J dropped 7; count of bases not matched to a gene: 6. The CDR3 sequence is 15 residues long. Germline CDR1 and CDR2: MNHEY and SMNVEV (reference sequence). CDR3 DNA: TGTGCCAGCAGTTTATCTAGCGGGACGTTAAATACGCAGTATTTT. It yields the protein CASSLSSGTLNTQYF.

The chain joins TRBV2 to TRBJ2-5; D possibly uses TRBD1 or TRBD2 (5 bases each). V dropped 6 bases and J dropped 2 bases, with 19 bases sitting between them. The CDR3 has 16 amino acids. CDR1 and CDR2 (germline): SNHLY, FYNNEI. CDR3 sequence (DNA): TGTGCCAGCAGCGACAATCGGGACCCGGGGCAAGAGACCCAGTACTTC. Its protein is CASSDNRDPGQETQYF.

This sequence joins TRBV19 and TRBJ2-3, with D unclear. V shed 7 bases and J shed 0 bases, with 14 bases lying between them. The CDR3 is 15 residues long. In germline, CDR1 is LNHDA, CDR2 SQIVND (reference sequence). The CDR3 region has the DNA TGTGCCAGTACTAACCAAGTGTTTAGCACAGATACGCAGTATTTT. Protein sequence: CASTNQVFSTDTQYF.

A word on this clonotype: Just one base apart from a much larger clone, this may be a read error. The rearrangement uses TRBV7-3 and TRBJ2-1, with D uncertain. Trimming stripped 1 base from V and 5 bases from J, with 3 bases between. The CDR3 runs 12 residues. The germline CDR1 and CDR2 sequences are SGHTA and FQGTGA. In DNA, the CDR3 is TGTGCCAGCAGCTTAAAGGACAATGAGCAGTTCTTC. Its translation is CASSLKDNEQFF.

This clonotype was detected only a few times. The V and J genes are TRBV12-3 or TRBV12-4 and TRBJ2-3; 9 nucleotides match TRBD1. Trimming removed 2 bases from V and 0 bases from J; junction bases left unmatched: 3. CDR3 size: 16 residues. CDR3 coding DNA: TGTGCCAGCAGTTTACGACAGGGGGTCAGCACAGATACGCAGTATTTT. Translating it yields CASSLRQGVSTDTQYF.

The chain is built from TRBV19 and TRBJ1-1; D ambiguous. CDR3 length equals 14 residues. V lost 4 bases, J lost 4 bases, and 13 bases lay in between. Per the germline V gene, CDR1 is LNHDA and CDR2 is SQIVND (reference sequence). CDR3 amino acids: CASSTTSGSTEAFF. In nucleotides, the CDR3 is TGTGCCAGTAGTACCACCTCCGGGAGCACTGAAGCTTTCTTT.

This clonotype was seen a few times. The chain carries TRBV7-8 and TRBJ1-2, with 8 bases aligning to TRBD1. The V segment lost 4 bases and the J segment 8 bases; nucleotides outside the gene matches: 9. This CDR3 region has 14 residues. Germline V CDR1 and CDR2: SGHVS, FQNEAQ. CDR3: CASSSGQGAQGYTF. The CDR3 region has the DNA TGTGCCAGCAGCTCTGGCCAGGGGGCGCAGGGCTACACCTTC.

A note on this clonotype: Mismatch with germline at one junction end may stem from a read error. The V call is TRBV7-9, the J call TRBJ1-2, with D hard to call. There are 15 residues in the CDR3. The germline V gene has CDR1 SEHNR and CDR2 FQNEAQ (reference sequence). The CDR3 DNA sequence: TGTGCCAGCAGATTAGAAGGTCTCGGCAACTATGGCTACACCTTC. Protein product: CASRLEGLGNYGYTF.

V gene TRBV28 combines with J gene TRBJ1-6; D is possibly TRBD1 (5 bases). Germline lookup yields CDR1 MDHEN and CDR2 SYDVKM. The V end lost 6 bases, the J end lost 10 bases, and 19 bases lay between the germline ends. CDR3 length: 15 amino acids. The CDR3: CASRYGGGTGSPLHF. CDR3 nucleotide sequence: TGTGCCAGCAGATATGGTGGAGGGACCGGATCACCCCTCCACTTT.